Listed below are T cell receptor beta chains from one sample, sequenced in a study of blood T cell repertoires in COVID-19. This table comes from immunoSEQ multiplex PCR, and its TCRdb copy is limited to in-frame clones, with some not included. The repertoire holds some 100,000 clones, with around 80% as singletons. Source material: peripheral blood. Receptors were obtained from a man in his forties or fifties with active or convalescent COVID-19. The CDR3 runs from the conserved cysteine through the conserved F or W. D genes are given only for firm matches. Rows may omit the clone size; those that give it use once, few, many or a size class.

CASSHPWGGEAFF	TGTGCCAGCAGCCATCCTTGGGGGGGGGAAGCTTTCTTT	TRBJ1-1	TRBV3-1/TRBV3-2	few	-
CAISDITEAFF	TGTGCCATCAGTGATATTACTGAAGCTTTCTTT	TRBJ1-1	TRBV10-3	-	-
CASSLRQPNTEAFF	TGTGCCAGCAGCCTAAGACAGCCGAACACTGAAGCTTTCTTT	TRBJ1-1	TRBV11-2	-	-
CASSLVGGNEQFF	TGTGCCAGCAGTTTAGTCGGGGGGAATGAGCAGTTCTTC	TRBJ2-1	TRBV12-3/TRBV12-4	-	TRBD2
CASSQDAGAREKLFF	TGTGCCAGCAGCCAAGACGCGGGGGCGCGGGAAAAACTGTTTTTT	TRBJ1-4	TRBV4-2	once	-
CASSWTSGYLYEQYF	TGTGCCAGCAGCTGGACTAGCGGCTACCTATACGAGCAGTACTTC	TRBJ2-7	TRBV7-8	-	TRBD2
CASSGQGFQETQYF	TGTGCCAGCAGTGGACAGGGTTTCCAAGAGACCCAGTACTTC	TRBJ2-5	TRBV6-6	-	TRBD1
CASSLGGQAIPQPQHF	TGTGCCAGCAGCTTAGGCGGGCAGGCGATTCCTCAGCCCCAGCATTTT	TRBJ1-5	TRBV7-8	-	-
CASSIGEGLNQPQHF	TGTGCCAGTAGTATAGGCGAGGGTCTCAATCAGCCCCAGCATTTT	TRBJ1-5	TRBV19	once	-
CASSQRSTGQSDTQYF	TGTGCCAGCAGCCAAAGGTCAACAGGGCAGTCCGATACGCAGTATTTT	TRBJ2-3	TRBV3-1/TRBV3-2	-	-
CATATVKYNEQFF	TGTGCCACTGCGACAGTTAAATACAATGAGCAGTTCTTC	TRBJ2-1	TRBV19	-	-
CASSLSGDGNEQFF	TGTGCCAGCAGCTTGTCAGGGGACGGCAATGAGCAGTTCTTC	TRBJ2-1	TRBV7-6	-	-
CAISDSGANNQPQHF	TGTGCCATCAGTGATTCAGGGGCTAACAATCAGCCCCAGCATTTT	TRBJ1-5	TRBV10-3	-	-
CASSVDRGLGNQPQHF	TGTGCCAGCAGTGTAGACAGGGGGCTAGGAAATCAGCCCCAGCATTTT	TRBJ1-5	TRBV2	-	TRBD1
CASSFARRGAFF	TGTGCCAGCAGTTTTGCCCGCCGGGGAGCTTTCTTT	TRBJ1-1	TRBV28	many	-
CASNHETGSNYGYTF	TGTGCCAGCAACCATGAGACAGGTTCTAACTATGGCTACACCTTC	TRBJ1-2	TRBV28	-	-
CASSLSSTITEAFF	TGTGCCAGCAGTTTATCGAGCACCATCACTGAAGCTTTCTTT	TRBJ1-1	TRBV27	-	-
CASRATGFGGYTF	TGTGCCAGCAGAGCTACAGGGTTCGGTGGCTACACCTTC	TRBJ1-2	TRBV28	-	-
CASSLDRGNTEAFF	TGCGCCAGCAGCTTGGACAGGGGGAATACTGAAGCTTTCTTT	TRBJ1-1	TRBV5-1	once	TRBD1
CASSFGQGRSEKLFF	TGTGCCAGCAGCTTTGGTCAGGGAAGATCGGAAAAACTGTTTTTT	TRBJ1-4	TRBV11-2	few	-
CASSPMVQGTNEKLFF	TGTGCCAGCTCACCGATGGTGCAGGGCACTAATGAAAAACTGTTTTTT	TRBJ1-4	TRBV18	-	-
CASSDPSRSFYNSPLHF	TGTGCCAGCAGTGATCCCTCCAGGTCCTTCTATAATTCACCCCTCCACTTT	TRBJ1-6	TRBV6-1	-	-
CASTPTQGGEKLFF	TGTGCCAGCACTCCCACCCAGGGAGGTGAAAAACTGTTTTTT	TRBJ1-4	TRBV6-5	-	-
CATSRRGNTEAFF	TGTGCCACCAGTCGCAGGGGGAACACTGAAGCTTTCTTT	TRBJ1-1	TRBV24-1	-	-
CASKGSGTPLAGELFF	TGTGCCAGCAAGGGATCCGGGACTCCCTTGGCCGGGGAGCTGTTTTTT	TRBJ2-2	TRBV2	-	-
CASSWGTAYNSPLHF	TGTGCCAGCAGCTGGGGGACAGCTTATAATTCACCCCTCCACTTT	TRBJ1-6	TRBV7-2	-	TRBD1
CASSPSGNTIYF	TGTGCCAGCAGCCCCTCCGGAAACACCATATATTTT	TRBJ1-3	TRBV6-5	-	-
CASSQPVFRGLAYEQYF	TGTGCCAGCAGCCAACCAGTATTCAGGGGGCTAGCCTACGAGCAGTACTTC	TRBJ2-7	TRBV3-1/TRBV3-2	-	TRBD1
CASRVGTGPQPQHF	TGTGCCAGCAGGGTGGGGACAGGGCCTCAGCCCCAGCATTTT	TRBJ1-5	TRBV28	-	TRBD1
CASSPFTGETQYF	TGTGCCAGCAGTCCATTTACGGGGGAGACCCAGTACTTC	TRBJ2-5	TRBV6-2/TRBV6-3	-	-
CASSLDGVRGGDYEQYF	TGTGCCAGCAGCTTGGACGGGGTTAGAGGGGGCGACTACGAGCAGTACTTC	TRBJ2-7	TRBV5-6	-	TRBD1
CASSLMRGRWGEQYF	TGTGCCAGCAGCTTAATGCGGGGACGGTGGGGCGAGCAGTACTTC	TRBJ2-7	TRBV11-3	-	-
CASSNYGTGDSPLHF	TGTGCCAGTAGTAACTACGGGACAGGGGACTCACCCCTCCACTTT	TRBJ1-6	TRBV19	-	TRBD1
CATSDDGRGRETQYF	TGTGCCACCAGTGATGATGGACGAGGGAGAGAGACCCAGTACTTC	TRBJ2-5	TRBV24-1	-	-
CAIKLTGGDAGYTF	TGTGCCATCAAGCTGACAGGGGGCGACGCTGGCTACACCTTC	TRBJ1-2	TRBV10-3	-	TRBD1
CASSLEVTGTNEKLFF	TGCGCCAGCAGCTTGGAGGTGACAGGGACTAATGAAAAACTGTTTTTT	TRBJ1-4	TRBV5-1	-	TRBD1
CASRLDSSNSPLHF	TGTGCCAGCAGGCTAGACAGTTCTAATTCACCCCTCCACTTT	TRBJ1-6	TRBV14	-	-
CASRVLQDTGELFF	TGTGCCAGCAGAGTCTTACAGGATACCGGGGAGCTGTTTTTT	TRBJ2-2	TRBV25-1	-	-
CASSRDRNQPQHF	TGTGCCAGCAGTCGGGACAGAAACCAGCCCCAGCATTTT	TRBJ1-5	TRBV12-3/TRBV12-4	-	TRBD1
CASSSRDSGANVLTF	TGTGCCAGCAGTTCCAGGGACTCTGGGGCCAACGTCCTGACTTTC	TRBJ2-6	TRBV6-5	-	-
CATGGSDEQFF	TGTGCCACCGGGGGTTCCGATGAGCAGTTCTTC	TRBJ2-1	TRBV10-3	once	-
CAISDSPGAGEAFF	TGTGCCATCAGTGACTCTCCAGGGGCCGGTGAGGCTTTCTTT	TRBJ1-1	TRBV10-3	-	-
CASSGAGDNSDTQYF	TGTGCCAGCAGCGGAGCGGGGGATAATTCAGATACGCAGTATTTT	TRBJ2-3	TRBV6-2/TRBV6-3	-	TRBD2
CASSNQGGSEKLFF	TGCGCCAGCAGCAATCAGGGTGGTTCTGAAAAACTGTTTTTT	TRBJ1-4	TRBV5-1	-	-
CASLPPLAGGDTQYF	TGTGCCAGCCTCCCCCCACTAGCGGGGGGGGATACGCAGTATTTT	TRBJ2-3	TRBV28	-	TRBD2
CARGGGGNYGYTF	TGTGCCCGCGGAGGGGGGGGGAACTATGGCTACACCTTC	TRBJ1-2	TRBV28	-	-
CASGRTGRNQPQHF	TGTGCCAGCGGACGGACAGGGCGGAATCAGCCCCAGCATTTT	TRBJ1-5	TRBV2	-	TRBD1
CASSPRELTNEKLFF	TGTGCCAGCAGCCCAAGGGAGTTGACTAATGAAAAACTGTTTTTT	TRBJ1-4	TRBV7-8	-	-
CASSITGGNQPQHF	TGTGCCAGTAGTATTACAGGGGGGAATCAGCCCCAGCATTTT	TRBJ1-5	TRBV19	-	TRBD1
CASSSEPGAYGYTF	TGTGCCAGCAGTTCCGAGCCAGGGGCCTATGGCTACACCTTC	TRBJ1-2	TRBV27	-	-
CASSPRQGARSTDTQYF	TGTGCCAGTAGTCCCCGACAGGGGGCGCGAAGCACAGATACGCAGTATTTT	TRBJ2-3	TRBV19	-	TRBD1
CASSFLQGDTEAFF	TGTGCCAGCAGCTTTTTACAGGGGGACACTGAAGCTTTCTTT	TRBJ1-1	TRBV7-9	-	TRBD1
CASRVDSFNYGYTF	TGTGCCAGCAGGGTCGACAGCTTTAACTATGGCTACACCTTC	TRBJ1-2	TRBV6-5	-	-
CASSLTDYTGEQYF	TGTGCCAGCAGCTTAACGGACTATACGGGCGAGCAGTACTTC	TRBJ2-7	TRBV11-2	once	-
CASSLRWGQAGDAQYF	TGCGCCAGCAGCCTCAGGTGGGGCCAGGCAGGGGATGCGCAGTATTTT	TRBJ2-3	TRBV4-1	-	-
CASSLGGDGDQETQYF	TGTGCCAGCAGTTTGGGGGGAGACGGCGATCAAGAGACCCAGTACTTC	TRBJ2-5	TRBV28	-	-
CASTRDGSSYEQYF	TGTGCCAGCACCAGGGACGGGAGCTCCTACGAGCAGTACTTC	TRBJ2-7	TRBV9	-	-
CATSDASDLSDTQYF	TGTGCCACCAGTGATGCCTCAGATTTATCAGATACGCAGTATTTT	TRBJ2-3	TRBV24-1	-	-
CASSSPGTGTNEKLFF	TGTGCCAGCAGTTCCCCCGGGACAGGAACTAATGAAAAACTGTTTTTT	TRBJ1-4	TRBV28	-	TRBD1